The TCR beta chain under discussion was sequenced for a study of human T cells and chemical hapten exposure. Individual cDNA molecules each carried unique molecular identifiers attached by the library. TCRdb fed the RACE reads into MiXCR, producing one record per CDR3 protein. The sample yields 150,000 to 200,000 distinct CDR3 sequences, roughly 30% seen once. Time point of the sample: pre-sensitization, week 0. As to treatment: therapeutic diphenylcyclopropenone sensitization with weekly scalp DPC. With 0 bases removed from V and 8 bases from J, the gap between germline ends came to 7 bases. The germline CDR1 and CDR2 sequences are LGHNA and YNFKEQ. The CDR3 covers 12 residues. This clonotype came up a few times.

Sequencing used whole blood, obtained in connection with sensitization to the hapten diphenylcyclopropenone (DPC). The TCR was taken from a woman younger than 45 with alopecia areata. Some clones in this sample may be carry-over from other donors' samples. The chain combines TRBV4-2 with TRBJ1-2, with D unresolved. The CDR3 sequence: CASSQELSGYTF. As DNA, the CDR3 is TGTGCCAGCAGCCAAGAGCTTTCCGGCTACACCTTC.